The clone carrying this T cell receptor (beta chain) appeared a single time. The sample belongs to a study of blood T cells in healthy people across ages. Extracted total RNA amounted to at least 5.5 micrograms for each sample. In germline, CDR1 is SGDLS, CDR2 YYNGEE. J lost 2 bases, V lost 4 bases, and 13 bases had no gene match. The CDR3 loop spans 17 amino acids. It was with a sample-barcoded 5' primer and a J-beta primer mix that a second PCR of about 6 to 12 cycles was run. TCRdb itself ran the 5' RACE reads through MiXCR, one entry per CDR3 protein. Of 1.5 million to 1.8 million distinct CDR3 sequences in the sample, less than 45% were seen once.

V usage is TRBV9 and J usage is TRBJ1-1, with TRBD1 matching 8 bases. The receptor comes from a woman aged 18-29 years in good health. The sample was blood. Written as DNA, the CDR3 is TGTGCCAGCAGCCGCGACAGGGGACACCAATCTAACACTGAAGCTTTCTTT. Translated, it gives CASSRDRGHQSNTEAFF. Together with reference TRBV9 and TRBJ1-1, the CDR3 gives the full variable domain: DSGVTQTPKHLITATGQRVTLRCSPRSGDLSVYWYQQSLDQGLQFLIQYYNGEERAKGNILERFSAQQFPDLHSELNLSSLELGDSALYFCASSRDRGHQSNTEAFFGQGTRLTVV.